This TCR beta chain was obtained from a study of prognosis after radiotherapy for stage I lung cancer. Study-wide context: No patient had concurrent therapy with stereotactic body radiotherapy.

J lost 6 bases, V lost 9 bases, and 4 bases had no gene match. The germline V gene encodes CDR1 SNHLY and CDR2 FYNNEI. The CDR3 loop spans 13 amino acids. The blood draw at each of two time points yielded roughly 6 milliliters of peripheral blood. In this sample, this clonotype turned up many times. Using two-round multiplex PCR, the authors amplified TCR beta CDR3 from genomic DNA. For every TRBV and TRBJ gene, a specific primer was used in first-round PCR. TCRdb ran MiXCR on the multiplex PCR reads and lists one entry per CDR3 protein. The table records some 15,000 distinct CDR3 sequences, roughly 26% of them present only once.

The sequencing used PBMCs, collected before or after stereotactic body radiation therapy (not recorded which). The clonotype originates from a donor over 45 with non-small cell lung cancer. The chain links TRBV2 to TRBJ2-2; TRBD1 agrees at 10 bases. DNA of the CDR3: TGTGCCAGAAAGGGACAGGGGTCCGGGGAGCTGTTTTTT. Its protein is CARKGQGSGELFF.